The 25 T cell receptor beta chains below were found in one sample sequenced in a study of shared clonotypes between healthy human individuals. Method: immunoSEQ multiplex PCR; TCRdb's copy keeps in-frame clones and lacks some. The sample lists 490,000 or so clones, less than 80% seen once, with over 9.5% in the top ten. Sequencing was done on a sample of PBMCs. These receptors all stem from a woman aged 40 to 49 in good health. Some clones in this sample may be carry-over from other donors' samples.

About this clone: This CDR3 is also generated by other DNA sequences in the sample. The CDR3 coding sequence is TGTGCCAGCAGCTTAGGGACAGGGTCCTACGAGCAGTACTTC. As protein: CASSLGTGSYEQYF. This chain uses TRBV7-9 with TRBJ2-7; 8 bases match TRBD1. The V segment lost 1 base and the J segment 1 base; nucleotides outside the gene matches: 0. This CDR3 region has 14 residues. Germline CDR1 is SEHNR and CDR2 is FQNEAQ (reference sequence).

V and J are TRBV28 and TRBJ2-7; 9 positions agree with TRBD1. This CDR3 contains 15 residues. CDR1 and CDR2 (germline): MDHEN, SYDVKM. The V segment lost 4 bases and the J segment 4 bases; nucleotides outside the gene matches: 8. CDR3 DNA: TGTGCCAGCAGTTCGGGACAGGGATATGTTTACGAGCAGTACTTC. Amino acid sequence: CASSSGQGYVYEQYF.

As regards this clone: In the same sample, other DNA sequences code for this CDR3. The CDR3 here is CASSPGRGQETQYF. CDR3 coding DNA: TGTGCCAGCTCCCCGGGGAGGGGGCAAGAGACCCAGTACTTC. The chain is built from TRBV18 and TRBJ2-5, with D maybe TRBD2 (7 bases). This CDR3 is 14 amino acids long. Trimming left V 6 bases short and J 2 bases short, with 13 bases between. Per germline, CDR1 KGHSH and CDR2 LQKENI. Full variable domain (missing parts from reference TRBV18 and TRBJ2-5): NAGVMQNPRHLVRRRGQEARLRCSPMKGHSHVYWYRQLPEEGLKFMVYLQKENIIDESGMPKERFSAEFPKEGPSILRIQQVVRGDSAAYFCASSPGRGQETQYFGPGTRLLVL.

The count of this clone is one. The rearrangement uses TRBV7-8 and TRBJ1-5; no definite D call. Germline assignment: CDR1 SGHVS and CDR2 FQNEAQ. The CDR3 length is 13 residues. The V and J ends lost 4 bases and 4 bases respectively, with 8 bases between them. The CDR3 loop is CASSSQRNQPQHF. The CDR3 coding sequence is TGTGCCAGCAGCTCGCAGAGGAATCAGCCCCAGCATTTT.

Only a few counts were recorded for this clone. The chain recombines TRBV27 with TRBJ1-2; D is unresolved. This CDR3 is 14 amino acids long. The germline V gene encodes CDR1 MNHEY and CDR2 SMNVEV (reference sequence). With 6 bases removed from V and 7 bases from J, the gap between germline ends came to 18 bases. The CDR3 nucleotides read TGTGCCAGCAGCCCCGCGAAGGACTGGATTGGCTACACCTTC. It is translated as CASSPAKDWIGYTF.

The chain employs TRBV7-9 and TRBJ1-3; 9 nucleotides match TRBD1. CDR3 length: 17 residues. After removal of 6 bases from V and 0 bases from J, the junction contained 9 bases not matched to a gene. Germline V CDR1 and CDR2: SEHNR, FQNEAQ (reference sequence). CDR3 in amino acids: CASSLFVGQGSGNTIYF. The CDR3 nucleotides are TGTGCCAGCAGTTTATTTGTGGGACAGGGCTCTGGAAACACCATATATTTT.

The CDR3 nucleotides read TGTGCCAGCAGCGTAGGGCCAGATACCTACGAGCAGTACTTC. Its protein product is CASSVGPDTYEQYF. V is TRBV9 and J is TRBJ2-7; no clear D. The CDR3 totals 14 residues. V gave up 0 bases and J gave up 2 bases, with 9 bases separating them. The germline gives CDR1 SGDLS, CDR2 YYNGEE.

DNA of the CDR3: TGCGCCAGCAGCCAAGGGGACAGTTCGAACACTGAAGCTTTCTTT. It is translated as CASSQGDSSNTEAFF. The chain has TRBV4-3 and TRBJ1-1; 7 bases align to TRBD1. V trimming: 1 base; J trimming: 1 base; junction bases outside the gene matches: 3. The CDR3 has 15 residues. CDR1 is LGHNA, CDR2 YSLEER, per germline.

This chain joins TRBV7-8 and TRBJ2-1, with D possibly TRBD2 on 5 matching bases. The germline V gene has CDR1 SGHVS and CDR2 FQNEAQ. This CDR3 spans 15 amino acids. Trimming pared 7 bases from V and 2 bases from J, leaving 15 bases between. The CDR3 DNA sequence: TGTGCCAGCATCGTTTCAGCGGTCCCCTACAATGAGCAGTTCTTC. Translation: CASIVSAVPYNEQFF.

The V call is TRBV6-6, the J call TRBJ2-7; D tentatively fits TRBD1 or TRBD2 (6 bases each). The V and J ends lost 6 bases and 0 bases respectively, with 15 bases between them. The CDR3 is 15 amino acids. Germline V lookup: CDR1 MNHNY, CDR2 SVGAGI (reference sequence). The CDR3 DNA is TGTGCCAGCAGCCCAGGAGGGGGTTACTCCTACGAGCAGTACTTC. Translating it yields CASSPGGGYSYEQYF.

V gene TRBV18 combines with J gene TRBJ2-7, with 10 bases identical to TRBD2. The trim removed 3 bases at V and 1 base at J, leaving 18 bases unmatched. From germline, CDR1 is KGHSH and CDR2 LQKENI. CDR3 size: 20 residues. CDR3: CASSPTASPGLAGVSYEQYF. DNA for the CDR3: TGTGCCAGCTCACCCACCGCATCCCCAGGGCTAGCGGGAGTGTCCTACGAGCAGTACTTC.

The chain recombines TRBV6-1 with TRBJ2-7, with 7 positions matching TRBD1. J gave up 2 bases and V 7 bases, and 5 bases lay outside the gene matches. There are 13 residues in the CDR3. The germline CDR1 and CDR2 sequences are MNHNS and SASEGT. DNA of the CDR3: TGTGCCAGCAAGACGACAGGGACCTACGAGCAGTACTTC. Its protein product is CASKTTGTYEQYF.

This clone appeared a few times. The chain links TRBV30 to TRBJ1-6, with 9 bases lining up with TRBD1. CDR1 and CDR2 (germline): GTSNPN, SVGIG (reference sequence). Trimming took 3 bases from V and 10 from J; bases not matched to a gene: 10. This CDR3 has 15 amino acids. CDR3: CAWRITGGAGSPLHF. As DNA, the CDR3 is TGTGCCTGGAGGATTACAGGGGGCGCAGGGTCACCCCTCCACTTT.

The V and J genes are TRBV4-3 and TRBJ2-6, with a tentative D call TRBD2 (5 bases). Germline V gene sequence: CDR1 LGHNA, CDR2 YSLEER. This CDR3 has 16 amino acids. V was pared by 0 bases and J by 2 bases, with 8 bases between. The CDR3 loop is CASSQEEGTGANVLTF. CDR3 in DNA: TGCGCCAGCAGCCAAGAAGAGGGTACTGGGGCCAACGTCCTGACTTTC.

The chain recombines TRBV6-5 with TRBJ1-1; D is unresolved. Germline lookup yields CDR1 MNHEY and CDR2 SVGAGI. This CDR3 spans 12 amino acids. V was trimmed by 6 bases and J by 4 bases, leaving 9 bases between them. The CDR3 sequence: CASSVGSTEAFF. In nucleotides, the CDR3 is TGTGCCAGCAGCGTGGGGAGCACTGAAGCTTTCTTT.

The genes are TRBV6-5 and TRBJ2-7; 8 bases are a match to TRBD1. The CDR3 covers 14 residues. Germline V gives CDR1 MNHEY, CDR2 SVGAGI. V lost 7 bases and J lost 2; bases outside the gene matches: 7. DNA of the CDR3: TGTGCCAGCATGGACCGGGACAGGCCCTACGAGCAGTACTTC. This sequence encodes CASMDRDRPYEQYF.

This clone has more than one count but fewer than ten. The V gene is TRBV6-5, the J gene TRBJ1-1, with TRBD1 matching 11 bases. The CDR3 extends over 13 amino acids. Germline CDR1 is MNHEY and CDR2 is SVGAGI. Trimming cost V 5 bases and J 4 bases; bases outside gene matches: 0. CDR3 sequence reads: CASSGQGATEAFF. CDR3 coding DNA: TGTGCCAGCAGTGGACAGGGGGCCACTGAAGCTTTCTTT.

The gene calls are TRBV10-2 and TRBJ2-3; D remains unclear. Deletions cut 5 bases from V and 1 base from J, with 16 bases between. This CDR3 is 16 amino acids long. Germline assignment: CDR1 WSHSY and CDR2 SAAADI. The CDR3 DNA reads TGCGCCAGCAGTCCCATTCCGGGCCCCGGCACAGATACGCAGTATTTT. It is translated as CASSPIPGPGTDTQYF.

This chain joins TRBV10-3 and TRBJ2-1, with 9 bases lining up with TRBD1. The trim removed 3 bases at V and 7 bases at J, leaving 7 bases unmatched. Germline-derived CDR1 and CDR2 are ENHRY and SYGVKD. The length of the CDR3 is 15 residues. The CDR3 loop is CAISDQDRGRNEQFF. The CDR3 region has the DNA TGTGCCATCAGTGATCAAGACAGGGGGAGGAATGAGCAGTTCTTC.

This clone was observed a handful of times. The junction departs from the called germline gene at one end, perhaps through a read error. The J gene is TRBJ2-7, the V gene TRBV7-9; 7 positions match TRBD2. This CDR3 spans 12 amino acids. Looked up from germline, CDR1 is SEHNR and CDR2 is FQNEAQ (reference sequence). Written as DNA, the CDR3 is TGTGCCAGCACCTTAGCGGGCTACGAGCAGTACTTC. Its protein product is CASTLAGYEQYF.

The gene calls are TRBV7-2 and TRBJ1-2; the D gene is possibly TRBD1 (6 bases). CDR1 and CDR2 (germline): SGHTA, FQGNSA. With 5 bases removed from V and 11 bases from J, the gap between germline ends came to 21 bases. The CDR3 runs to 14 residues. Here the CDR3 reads CASSLPGHPLRYTF. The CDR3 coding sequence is TGTGCCAGCAGCCTTCCGGGACACCCCCTGAGGTACACCTTC.

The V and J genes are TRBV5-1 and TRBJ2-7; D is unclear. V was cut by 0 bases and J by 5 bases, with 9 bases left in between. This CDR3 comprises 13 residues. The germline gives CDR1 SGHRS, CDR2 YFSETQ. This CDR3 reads CASSLETTNEQYF. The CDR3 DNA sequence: TGCGCCAGCAGCTTGGAGACCACGAACGAGCAGTACTTC.

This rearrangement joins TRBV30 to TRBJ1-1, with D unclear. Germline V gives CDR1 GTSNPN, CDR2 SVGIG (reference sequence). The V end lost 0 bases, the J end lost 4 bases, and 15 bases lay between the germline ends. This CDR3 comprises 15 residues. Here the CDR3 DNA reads TGTGCCTGGAGTGTATGGCCGTTTGCCCGCACTGAAGCTTTCTTT. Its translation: CAWSVWPFARTEAFF.

CDR3 residues: CASSFPVRDRRLGNEQFF. CDR3 DNA: TGTGCCAGCAGCTTCCCAGTGAGGGACAGACGACTCGGGAATGAGCAGTTCTTC. The chain uses TRBV11-2 and TRBJ2-1; 7 bases line up with TRBD1. The V segment lost 3 bases and the J segment 7 bases; nucleotides outside the gene matches: 18. Germline V CDR1 and CDR2: SGHAT, FQNNGV. This CDR3 comprises 18 residues.

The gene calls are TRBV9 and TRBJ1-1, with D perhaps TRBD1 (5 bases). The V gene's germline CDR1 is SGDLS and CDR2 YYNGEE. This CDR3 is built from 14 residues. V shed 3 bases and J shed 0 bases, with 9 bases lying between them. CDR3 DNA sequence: TGTGCCAGCAGCGCTAGACAGATGAACACTGAAGCTTTCTTT. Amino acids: CASSARQMNTEAFF.